The 3 T cell receptor beta chains reported below all come from one sample, sequenced in a study of T cell repertoires in cytomegalovirus infection. TCRdb reprocessed the reads via MiXCR and lists one record per CDR3 protein. Among roughly 500,000 distinct CDR3 sequences listed, 15% to 20% were seen once. The sample comprised CD8+ T cells from PBMCs. Every receptor here comes from a human donor in good health (CMV status not recorded). Some clones in this sample may be carry-over from other donors' samples.

This clonotype has ten or more counts. The rearrangement uses TRBV7-9 and TRBJ1-6; 8 bases agree with TRBD1. The germline gives CDR1 SEHNR, CDR2 FQNEAQ (reference sequence). This CDR3 is 14 amino acids long. V was clipped by 3 bases and J by 8 bases; unmatched bases: 3. CDR3 DNA: TGTGCCAGCAGCTTCGACAGGGGAGATTCACCCCTCCACTTT. As protein: CASSFDRGDSPLHF.

In this sample, this clonotype turned up many times. The CDR3 DNA follows: TGTGCCAGCAGCCGCTTTCGAGATCAGCCCCAGCATTTT. Encoded protein: CASSRFRDQPQHF. The chain links TRBV28 to TRBJ1-5; D not resolved. V lost 6 bases and J 5 bases, leaving 11 bases between the germline ends. CDR1 MDHEN and CDR2 SYDVKM come from the germline V gene. The CDR3 contains 13 residues.

This clonotype was counted only a few times. The CDR3 spells CASSLGTTQPQHF. CDR3 bases: TGTGCCAGCAGCTTAGGGACAACTCAGCCCCAGCATTTT. The chain links TRBV13 to TRBJ1-5; D is uncertain. The V gene lost 0 bases and the J gene lost 6 bases, with 6 bases spanning the gap. Germline V gives CDR1 PRHDT, CDR2 FYEKMQ (reference sequence). This CDR3 comprises 13 residues.